This paragraph reports one T cell receptor (beta chain). This clone was picked up a small number of times. The antigen it binds to is not known. Base qualities were left out, and no much larger clone turns up one base away. Explained via the paper, the time point label denotes: cycle 1 day 1 (C1D1), immediately before nivolumab initiation. Every trial patient had relapsed after autologous stem cell transplantation, and cohorts A, B and C differed in prior brentuximab vedotin exposure. A total of approximately 51 patients with relapsed/refractory classical Hodgkin lymphoma made up the trial cohort, and each patient's best overall response was complete response, partial response or progressive disease. Trial patients were treated with single-agent nivolumab in the multi-cohort phase II CheckMate 205 trial. An independent review committee assessed best overall response by applying the 2007 International Working Group response criteria. PBMCs from the trial were collected at three points: immediately before nivolumab initiation (C1D1), and during therapy at cycle 2 day 1 and cycle 4 day 1. Peripheral blood was collected in 8 mL Vacutainer Cell Preparation Tubes, from which PBMCs were isolated by centrifugation and then cryopreserved.

The data were obtained in a study of PD-1 blockade in classical Hodgkin lymphoma (dated by TCRdb to 2018 to 2020). For context, the study as a whole: Nivolumab dosing was 3 mg/kg intravenously every 2 weeks, continuing until either disease progression or unacceptable toxicity. To define a peripheral blood immune signature of response to PD-1 blockade in classical Hodgkin lymphoma, the study combined TCR beta sequencing with CyTOF. Broader findings and caveats from the paper: Baseline TCR diversity was reported to be lower in newly diagnosed patients than in healthy donors and to be lower still in relapsed/refractory patients. By C4D1, a significant rise was seen in CD4+ TCR diversity but not in CD8+ TCR diversity (p=0.0027 vs p=0.16), and the rise was most apparent among complete responders (p=0.02). Among trial patients, those achieving complete response had baseline diversity similar to that of newly diagnosed patients, while diversity was significantly lower in partial responders and progressors. The study covered only a single clinical trial cohort, and the causes of the repertoire differences, possibly disease activity or prior therapy, were still not defined. Patients starting nivolumab less than 1 year after ASCT had lower diversity and were excluded from later analyses to avoid confounding by immune reconstitution.

The CDR3, from cysteine to phenylalanine, totals 14 residues. Only the CDR3 part of the read is kept: 42 bases, read in frame from the first base. The CDR1 and CDR2 encoded by the germline V gene are MNHEY and SVGAGI. The junction shows trimming of 4 bases on V and 6 bases on J, plus 12 bases between the germline ends. The Qiagen DNeasy kit was used to extract genomic DNA both from unsorted PBMCs and from the negatively selected CD4+ and CD8+ fractions. TCR beta CDR3 regions were subjected to amplification by immunoSEQ multiplex PCR with primers that anneal to V and J segments. A synthetic immune receptor repertoire was used to minimize amplification bias, and remaining bias was computationally removed after sequencing. In the original analysis: Repertoire diversity was quantified as the Shannon entropy index using custom Python scripts. The unsorted, CD4+ and CD8+ repertoires were each analyzed separately, with the exception of combined analyses, where CD4+ and CD8+ sequences were merged in silico. Clonal expansion was defined as at least a 2-fold frequency increase after treatment relative to C1D1, with a pseudocount of 0.5 for undetected baseline clones. Singleton clones were defined as clones with 0 or 1 copy at C1D1, and non-singleton clones were defined as clones with 2 or more copies. Clones expanded in unsorted samples were assigned a CD4+, CD8+ or unknown annotation through matching of protein sequences in sorted samples from the same patient. Wilcoxon tests on paired samples were used to test diversity changes from C1D1 to C4D1. Not all clones reach the TCRdb copy of this immuneACCESS table, which keeps in-frame sequences only. Checked studies attribute under half of the gap to unresolved V genes and leave the rest unexplained. Clone size and the V and J calls come from that table; the DNA yielded D and trimming. Here the sample has 20,000 to 25,000 clones; 69% occur a single time. Of the sample, more than 3% falls within the top ten clones.

The source was peripheral blood mononuclear cells (PBMCs), collected at baseline. The receptor chain draws on TRBV6-5 and TRBJ1-4, with TRBD1 perhaps the D gene, on 5 matching bases. This TCR was recovered from a human donor with classical Hodgkin lymphoma. The DNA reads as follows: TGTGCCAGCAGTTTGGGCCTGGGGGATGAAAAACTGTTTTTT. It codes for CASSLGLGDEKLFF.